The present TCR beta chain was sequenced within a study of breast tumors, draining lymph nodes, adjacent tissues. TCRdb independently ran MiXCR on the multiplex PCR reads; one entry per CDR3 protein. The table records about 200,000 distinct CDR3 sequences, around 34% of them present only once. Samples came from axillary lymph nodes draining the breast cancer. This clonotype was found many times. The sample was axillary lymph node tissue. The receptor's source is a female donor with breast cancer. Some clones in this sample may be carry-over from other donors' samples.

CDR3 DNA sequence: TGTGCCAGTAGTGTCCCGGGACAGCCCTATGGCTACACCTTC. Translating gives CASSVPGQPYGYTF. The chain couples TRBV19 to TRBJ1-2; 7 bases are a match to TRBD1. The CDR3 has 14 amino acids. The germline V gene encodes CDR1 LNHDA and CDR2 SQIVND (reference sequence). J gave up 4 bases and V 5 bases, and 7 bases lay outside the gene matches.